The source of this T cell receptor (beta chain) is a study of shared clonotypes between healthy human individuals. Across the whole study: Each donor's CD8 memory used one plate, CD8 naive two, each CD4 subset three.

The CDR3 spans 17 residues. Trimming stripped 5 bases from V and 0 bases from J, with 20 bases between. CDR1 is MGHDK and CDR2 is SYGVNS in the germline V gene. The repertoire was sequenced with immunoSEQ multiplex PCR; TCRdb's copy has only in-frame clones and lacks some. Here the sample spans under 150,000 clones, around 73% being singletons. The V call is TRBV25-1, the J call TRBJ2-7; the D gene could be TRBD1 or TRBD2 (6 bases each). The receptor's source is a woman aged 30 to 39 in good health. The sequencing sample was made of memory CD8+ T cells sorted from blood. Subset noted: CD45RO+ cells pooled with CCR7-negative TemRA cells. The CDR3 bases are TGTGCCAGCAGTATAAGGAGGGGGGCTGAGAGCTCCTACGAGCAGTACTTC. It encodes CASSIRRGAESSYEQYF.